The sequence of this T cell receptor beta chain was determined in a study of radiotherapy plus CTLA-4 blockade in lung cancer. Study-level information: Objective responses were observed in 15% to 20% of patients, and disease control was achieved by approximately 30%.

Worth noting for this clone: Its antigen is still unknown.

Profiling relied on immunoSEQ multiplex PCR, and the TCRdb table lists in-frame clones only, not all of them. The sample holds tens of thousands of clones, roughly 80% seen once. Study-wide results and caveats: In blood, TCR clones derived from the tumor expanded after radiotherapy plus ipilimumab. How blood T cell clones changed early, along with interferon-beta, reportedly forecast response best.

Patients in the study, people with chemo-refractory metastatic non-small-cell lung cancer, received focal radiation plus ipilimumab CTLA-4 blockade. The V end was cut by 4 bases, the J end by 3 bases, with 15 bases between. Germline V lookup: CDR1 SGHRS, CDR2 YFSETQ. The CDR3 is 15 amino acids. The rearrangement joins TRBV5-1 to TRBJ2-3; the D gene is possibly TRBD1 (7 bases). The sequences come from peripheral blood, collected from a patient treated with radiotherapy plus ipilimumab. The sequence derives from a human donor with non-small cell lung cancer who had stable disease on radiotherapy plus ipilimumab. CDR3 DNA sequence: TGCGCCAGCAGCACCTCCAGGGGGGCGACAGATACGCAGTATTTT. This translates into CASSTSRGATDTQYF.